A selection of T cell receptor beta chains follows, all from one sample in a study of T-cell memory formation after mild COVID-19. TCRdb itself ran the 5' RACE reads through MiXCR, one entry per CDR3 protein. The sample carries around 82,000 distinct CDR3 sequences, about 13% recorded once. Sequenced material: PBMCs or a T cell subset sorted from them (not recorded which). The origin of the receptors is a man aged 18-30 years who had mild COVID-19 (a few samples of this study predate the infection). Cell type and time point are not known. The CDR3 runs from the conserved cysteine through the conserved F or W. The order of the fields is CDR3 protein, D gene, CDR3 length, V gene. A D gene is named only where the DNA matches it firmly.

CDR3: CASSLASQGSQPQHF
D: NA
length: 15
V: TRBV7-8

CDR3: CASSQTPGGGAEGYTF
D: NA
length: 16
V: TRBV7-3

CDR3: CASSQGSGGEYYEQYF
D: TRBD2
length: 16
V: TRBV4-2

CDR3: CATSSAGVEQYF
D: NA
length: 12
V: TRBV15

CDR3: CASSQDSAPGFNQPQHF
D: NA
length: 17
V: TRBV4-1

CDR3: CASSQDRDRGQETQYF
D: TRBD1
length: 16
V: TRBV4-3

CDR3: CASSQGQRSEKLFF
D: TRBD1
length: 14
V: TRBV4-1

CDR3: CASSQEPTGTNYGYTF
D: TRBD1
length: 16
V: TRBV4-3

CDR3: CASRYKRDFLTEAFF
D: NA
length: 15
V: TRBV6-1

CDR3: CASSGTGVEGGYTF
D: TRBD1
length: 14
V: TRBV7-7

CDR3: CASSQDRVGGNTIYF
D: NA
length: 15
V: TRBV4-1

CDR3: CASSGGGSANEQFF
D: NA
length: 14
V: TRBV9

CDR3: CASSLARAGPNYGYTF
D: NA
length: 16
V: TRBV7-8

CDR3: CASSFLAGSYEQYF
D: TRBD2
length: 14
V: TRBV7-9

CDR3: CASSDLGPDTQYF
D: NA
length: 13
V: TRBV6-1

CDR3: CASSDQNIQYF
D: NA
length: 11
V: TRBV10-2

CDR3: CSVGISGRTDTQYF
D: NA
length: 14
V: TRBV29-1

CDR3: CASSPRQGVGYGYTF
D: NA
length: 15
V: TRBV4-1

CDR3: CASSPRDRYQPQHF
D: TRBD1
length: 14
V: TRBV7-9

CDR3: CASSRTGLSEQYF
D: TRBD1
length: 13
V: TRBV4-3

CDR3: CASSSPGGVGYEQYF
D: TRBD1
length: 15
V: TRBV12-3/TRBV12-4

CDR3: CALGLAGGYNEQFF
D: TRBD2
length: 14
V: TRBV6-1

CDR3: CASSPRSYVQTGDEKLFF
D: TRBD1
length: 18
V: TRBV5-1

CDR3: CASKRGSEKLFF
D: NA
length: 12
V: TRBV6-5

CDR3: CASSYGLAGGIDTQYF
D: TRBD2
length: 16
V: TRBV7-6

CDR3: CASPASGNEQFF
D: TRBD2
length: 12
V: TRBV7-9

CDR3: CSASGGQGYEQYF
D: TRBD1
length: 13
V: TRBV20-1

CDR3: CASSLSIRNEQFF
D: NA
length: 13
V: TRBV12-3/TRBV12-4

CDR3: CASSIQLPNTGELFF
D: NA
length: 15
V: TRBV12-3/TRBV12-4

CDR3: CASSLDGTETQYF
D: NA
length: 13
V: TRBV7-9

CDR3: CASSLGGSQETQYF
D: NA
length: 14
V: TRBV7-2

CDR3: CASSFELADTQYF
D: NA
length: 13
V: TRBV7-2

CDR3: CASSDGIDTDTQYF
D: NA
length: 14
V: TRBV6-4

CDR3: CASNPQGAETQYF
D: TRBD1
length: 13
V: TRBV7-8

CDR3: CASSLVWGGGTEAFF
D: NA
length: 15
V: TRBV7-8

CDR3: CASSQNSGGPETQYF
D: NA
length: 15
V: TRBV4-1

CDR3: CASSQGGHRGEQYF
D: TRBD1
length: 14
V: TRBV14

CDR3: CASSLGTARQPQHF
D: TRBD1
length: 14
V: TRBV7-9

CDR3: CASSLPQGSYEQYF
D: NA
length: 14
V: TRBV5-5

CDR3: CASSLGDRGAKNIQYF
D: TRBD1
length: 16
V: TRBV5-1

CDR3: CASSQDRRTGGGQTQYF
D: TRBD2
length: 17
V: TRBV4-3

CDR3: CASSQHRLTGEGYNEQFF
D: TRBD1
length: 18
V: TRBV4-1

CDR3: CASSLKPGELFF
D: NA
length: 12
V: TRBV12-3/TRBV12-4

CDR3: CSVEEGLSPGANVLTF
D: NA
length: 16
V: TRBV29-1

CDR3: CAFQEGHMGYTQYF
D: NA
length: 14
V: TRBV30